The clone carrying this T cell receptor beta chain was seen repeatedly, ten times or more. The data are from a study of T cells after yellow fever vaccination. Trimming took off 6 bases at V and 5 bases at J, with 10 bases between the two ends. The CDR3 extends over 11 amino acids. The germline CDR1 and CDR2 sequences are SQVTM and ANQGSEA. TCRdb independently ran MiXCR on the 5' RACE reads; one entry per CDR3 protein. The sample contains more than 65,000 distinct CDR3 sequences, approximately 6.2% of which appear only once. The material sequenced was CD4+ T cells sorted from PBMCs, taken around 14 days after the first yellow fever vaccination. The rearrangement joins TRBV29-1 to TRBJ2-5; tentatively, D is TRBD2 (6 bases). This receptor was identified in a man between 18 and 29 years old who received the YFV17D yellow fever vaccine. The CDR3 region has the DNA TGCAGCGTCGGGGGTTTGGAGACCCAGTACTTC. It encodes CSVGGLETQYF.